This T cell receptor (beta chain) was sequenced in a study of T cells in Graves' hyperthyroidism and ophthalmopathy. TCR beta CDR3 sequences were amplified from RNA transcripts. The HTBI primer set was used in a first-round RT-PCR of the TCR CDR3. MiXCR, run by TCRdb on the multiplex PCR reads, gives a single entry per CDR3 protein. Of about 280,000 distinct CDR3 sequences in the sample, under 30% are singletons; the top ten hold about 30%. In making diagnoses, clinical symptoms, serum thyroxine and TRAb, thyroid ultrasound and orbital computed tomography were all used. This clonotype was seen ten or more times. This receptor was taken from a man in his forties with Graves' hyperthyroidism that later progressed to Graves' ophthalmopathy. The sample consisted of blood.

The CDR3 loop is CATSRTGGYPYEQYF. The CDR3 DNA follows: TGTGCCACCAGCAGGACAGGGGGATACCCCTACGAGCAGTACTTC. This sequence joins TRBV15 and TRBJ2-7; 9 bases map to TRBD1. The CDR3 is 15 residues long. V shed 3 bases and J 2 bases; nucleotides not matched to a gene: 5. The germline CDR1 and CDR2 sequences are LNHNV and YYDKDF (reference sequence).